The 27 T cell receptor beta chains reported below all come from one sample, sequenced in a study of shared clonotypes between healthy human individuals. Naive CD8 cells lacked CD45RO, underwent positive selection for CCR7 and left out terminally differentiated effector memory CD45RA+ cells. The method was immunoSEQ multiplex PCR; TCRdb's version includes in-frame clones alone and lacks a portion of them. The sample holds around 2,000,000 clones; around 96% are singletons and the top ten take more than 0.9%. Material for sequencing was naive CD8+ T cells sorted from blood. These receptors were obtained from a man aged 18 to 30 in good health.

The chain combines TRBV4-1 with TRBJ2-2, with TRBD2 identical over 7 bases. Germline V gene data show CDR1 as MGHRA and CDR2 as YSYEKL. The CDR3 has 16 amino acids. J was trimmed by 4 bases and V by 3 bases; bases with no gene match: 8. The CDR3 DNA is TGCGCCAGCAGCCACCGTCTAGCGGAGCCCACCGGGGAGCTGTTTTTT. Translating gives CASSHRLAEPTGELFF.

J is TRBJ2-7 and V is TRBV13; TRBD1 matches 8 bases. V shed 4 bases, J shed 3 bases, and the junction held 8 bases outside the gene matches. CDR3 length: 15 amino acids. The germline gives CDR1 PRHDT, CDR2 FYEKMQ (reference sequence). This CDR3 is CASSSTGTGVYEQYF. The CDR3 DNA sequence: TGTGCCAGCAGCTCCACCGGGACAGGAGTCTACGAGCAGTACTTC.

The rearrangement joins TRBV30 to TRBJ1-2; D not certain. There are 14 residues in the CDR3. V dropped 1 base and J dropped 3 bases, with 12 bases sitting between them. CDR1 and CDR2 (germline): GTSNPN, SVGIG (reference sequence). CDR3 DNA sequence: TGTGCCTGGAGTGATGAGGACGGATACTATGGCTACACCTTC. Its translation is CAWSDEDGYYGYTF.

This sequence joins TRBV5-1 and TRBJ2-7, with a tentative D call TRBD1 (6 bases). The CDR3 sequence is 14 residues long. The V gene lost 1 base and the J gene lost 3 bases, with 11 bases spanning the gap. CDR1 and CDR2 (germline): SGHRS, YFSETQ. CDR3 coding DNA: TGCGCCAGCAGCTTGCCGGACAGCCGCTACGAGCAGTACTTC. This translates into CASSLPDSRYEQYF.

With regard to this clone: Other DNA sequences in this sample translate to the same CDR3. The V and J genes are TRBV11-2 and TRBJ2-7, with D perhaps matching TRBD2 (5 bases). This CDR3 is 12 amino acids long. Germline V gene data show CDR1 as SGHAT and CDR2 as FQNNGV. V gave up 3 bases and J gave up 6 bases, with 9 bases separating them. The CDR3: CASSFGGGEQYF. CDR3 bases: TGTGCCAGCAGCTTTGGAGGAGGCGAGCAGTACTTC. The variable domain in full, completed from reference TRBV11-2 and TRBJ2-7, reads EAGVAQSPRYKIIEKRQSVAFWCNPISGHATLYWYQQILGQGPKLLIQFQNNGVVDDSQLPKDRFSAERLKGVDSTLKIQPAKLEDSAVYLCASSFGGGEQYFGPGTRLTVT.

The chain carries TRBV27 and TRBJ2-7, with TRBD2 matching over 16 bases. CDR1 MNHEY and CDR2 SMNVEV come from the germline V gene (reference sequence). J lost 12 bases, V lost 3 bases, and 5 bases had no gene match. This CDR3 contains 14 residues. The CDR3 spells CASSLGLAGGPVYF. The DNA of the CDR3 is TGTGCCAGCAGTTTGGGACTAGCGGGAGGGCCGGTGTACTTC.

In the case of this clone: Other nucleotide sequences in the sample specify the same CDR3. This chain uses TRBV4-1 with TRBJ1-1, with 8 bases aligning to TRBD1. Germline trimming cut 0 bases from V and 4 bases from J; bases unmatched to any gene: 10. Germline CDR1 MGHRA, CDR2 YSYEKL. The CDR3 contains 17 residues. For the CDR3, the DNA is TGCGCCAGCAGCCAAGATCGGCAGGGGGCGTTGAGCACTGAAGCTTTCTTT. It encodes CASSQDRQGALSTEAFF.

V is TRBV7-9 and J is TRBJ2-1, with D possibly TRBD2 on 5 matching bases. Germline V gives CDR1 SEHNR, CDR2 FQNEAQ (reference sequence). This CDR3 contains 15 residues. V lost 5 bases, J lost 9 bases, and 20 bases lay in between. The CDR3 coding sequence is TGTGCCAGCAGCCGGCCTGAGGGAGTATTGGGTGAGCAGTTCTTC. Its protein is CASSRPEGVLGEQFF.

The CDR3 DNA reads TGTGCCACCAGCAGAGGGGATGGCGGCCGAGACTATGGCTACACCTTC. Translation: CATSRGDGGRDYGYTF. The chain employs TRBV15 and TRBJ1-2, with D hard to call. CDR1 is LNHNV and CDR2 is YYDKDF in the germline V gene (reference sequence). V lost 1 base to trimming and J lost 3 bases, with 15 bases between them. The CDR3 has 16 amino acids.

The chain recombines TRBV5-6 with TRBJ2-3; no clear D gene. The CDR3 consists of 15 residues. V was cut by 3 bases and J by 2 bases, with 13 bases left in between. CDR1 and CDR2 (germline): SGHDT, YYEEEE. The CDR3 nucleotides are TGTGCCAGCAGCTCGTCAGCCTATTCCACAGATACGCAGTATTTT. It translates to CASSSSAYSTDTQYF.

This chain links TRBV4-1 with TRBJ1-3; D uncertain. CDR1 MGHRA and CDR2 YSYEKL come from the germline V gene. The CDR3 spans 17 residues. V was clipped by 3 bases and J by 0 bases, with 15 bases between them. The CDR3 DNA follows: TGCGCCAGCAGCCACAGTAGACGGATTAGCTCTGGAAACACCATATATTTT. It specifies CASSHSRRISSGNTIYF.

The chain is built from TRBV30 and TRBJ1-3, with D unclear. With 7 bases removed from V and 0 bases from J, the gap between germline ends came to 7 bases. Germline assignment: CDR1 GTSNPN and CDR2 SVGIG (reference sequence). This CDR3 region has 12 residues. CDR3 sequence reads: CASDLSGNTIYF. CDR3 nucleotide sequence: TGTGCCTCGGACCTCTCTGGAAACACCATATATTTT.

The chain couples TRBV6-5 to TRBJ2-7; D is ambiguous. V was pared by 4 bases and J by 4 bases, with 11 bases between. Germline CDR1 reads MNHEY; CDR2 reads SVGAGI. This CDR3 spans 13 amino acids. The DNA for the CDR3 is TGTGCCAGCAGTTTCGGCCGATTATACGAGCAGTACTTC. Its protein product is CASSFGRLYEQYF.

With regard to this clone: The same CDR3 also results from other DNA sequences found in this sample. The CDR3 loop reads CASSLSHTEAFF. Written as DNA, the CDR3 is TGTGCCAGCAGCTTATCACACACTGAAGCTTTCTTT. The rearrangement links TRBV7-9 to TRBJ1-1, with no clear D. CDR1 and CDR2 from the germline V gene are SEHNR and FQNEAQ (reference sequence). The CDR3 extends over 12 amino acids. V shed 2 bases and J shed 3 bases, with 4 bases lying between them.

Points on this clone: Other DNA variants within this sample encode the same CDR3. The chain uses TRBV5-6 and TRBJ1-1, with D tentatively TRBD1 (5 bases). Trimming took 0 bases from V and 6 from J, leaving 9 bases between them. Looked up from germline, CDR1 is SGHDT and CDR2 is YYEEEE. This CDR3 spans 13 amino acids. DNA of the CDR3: TGTGCCAGCAGCTTGGGGGGGGACCCTGAAGCTTTCTTT. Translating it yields CASSLGGDPEAFF.

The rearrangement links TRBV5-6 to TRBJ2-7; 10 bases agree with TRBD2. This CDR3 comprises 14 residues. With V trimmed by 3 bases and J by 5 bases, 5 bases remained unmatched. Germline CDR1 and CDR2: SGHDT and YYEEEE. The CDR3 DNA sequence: TGTGCCAGCAGCTCCGGACTAGCGGTCCACGAGCAGTACTTC. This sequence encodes CASSSGLAVHEQYF.

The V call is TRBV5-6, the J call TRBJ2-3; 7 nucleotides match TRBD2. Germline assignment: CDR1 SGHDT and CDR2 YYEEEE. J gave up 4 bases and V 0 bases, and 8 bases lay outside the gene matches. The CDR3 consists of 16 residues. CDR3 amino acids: CASSLGYPSGPDTQYF. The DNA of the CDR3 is TGTGCCAGCAGCTTGGGATACCCTAGCGGCCCAGATACGCAGTATTTT.

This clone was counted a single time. The CDR3 DNA sequence: TGTGCCAGCAGCCACTTTCCCCCTAGCGGGTTCACCGGGGAGCTGTTTTTT. Protein product: CASSHFPPSGFTGELFF. V gene TRBV5-4 combines with J gene TRBJ2-2; TRBD2 matches 8 bases. Germline loops: CDR1 SGHNT, CDR2 YYREEE (reference sequence). Trimming cost V 4 bases and J 4 bases; bases outside gene matches: 12. CDR3 length: 17 amino acids.

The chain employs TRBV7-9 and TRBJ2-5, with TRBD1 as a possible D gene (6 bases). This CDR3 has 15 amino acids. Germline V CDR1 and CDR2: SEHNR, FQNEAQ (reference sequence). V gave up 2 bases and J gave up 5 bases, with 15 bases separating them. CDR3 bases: TGTGCCAGCAGCTTAAACTACAGGGATCCGGAGACCCAGTACTTC. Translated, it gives CASSLNYRDPETQYF. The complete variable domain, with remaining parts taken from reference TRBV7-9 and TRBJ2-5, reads DTGVSQNPRHKITKRGQNVTFRCDPISEHNRLYWYRQTLGQGPEFLTYFQNEAQLEKSRLLSDRFSAERPKGSFSTLEIQRTEQGDSAMYLCASSLNYRDPETQYFGPGTRLLVL.

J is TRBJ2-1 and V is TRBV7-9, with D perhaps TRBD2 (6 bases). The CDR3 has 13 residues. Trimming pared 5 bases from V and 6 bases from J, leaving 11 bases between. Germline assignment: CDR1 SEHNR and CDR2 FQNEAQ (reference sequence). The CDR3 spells CASSPGTPNEQFF. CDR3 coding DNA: TGTGCCAGCAGCCCAGGGACTCCCAATGAGCAGTTCTTC.

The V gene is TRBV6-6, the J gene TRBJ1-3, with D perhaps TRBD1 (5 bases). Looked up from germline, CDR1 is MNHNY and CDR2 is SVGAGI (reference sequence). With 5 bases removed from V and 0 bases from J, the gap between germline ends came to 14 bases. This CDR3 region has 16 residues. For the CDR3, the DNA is TGTGCCAGCAGTGCCTTTACAGGAAACTCTGGAAACACCATATATTTT. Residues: CASSAFTGNSGNTIYF.

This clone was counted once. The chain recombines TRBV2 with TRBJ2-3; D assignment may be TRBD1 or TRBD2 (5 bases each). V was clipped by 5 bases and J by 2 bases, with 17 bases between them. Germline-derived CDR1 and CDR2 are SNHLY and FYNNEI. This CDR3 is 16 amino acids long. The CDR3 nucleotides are TGTGCCAGCAGTCGATCCCCGGGACCCCTCACAGATACGCAGTATTTT. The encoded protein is CASSRSPGPLTDTQYF. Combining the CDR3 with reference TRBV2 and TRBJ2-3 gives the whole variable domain EPEVTQTPSHQVTQMGQEVILRCVPISNHLYFYWYRQILGQKVEFLVSFYNNEISEKSEIFDDQFSVERPDGSNFTLKIRSTKLEDSAMYFCASSRSPGPLTDTQYFGPGTRLTVL.

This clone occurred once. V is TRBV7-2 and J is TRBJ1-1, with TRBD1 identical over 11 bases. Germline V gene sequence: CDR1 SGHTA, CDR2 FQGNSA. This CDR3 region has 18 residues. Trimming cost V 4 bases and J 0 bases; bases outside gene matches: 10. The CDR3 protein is CASSWDRDRGTLNTEAFF. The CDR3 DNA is TGTGCCAGCAGCTGGGACCGGGACAGGGGGACCTTGAACACTGAAGCTTTCTTT.

The CDR3 DNA reads as TGTGCCAGCAGCTCAGGGGAGGCAGATACGCAGTATTTT. The encoded protein is CASSSGEADTQYF. The chain has TRBV7-2 and TRBJ2-3; either TRBD1 or TRBD2 may fit D (6 bases each). This CDR3 has 13 amino acids. CDR1 and CDR2 (germline): SGHTA, FQGNSA. The V gene lost 4 bases and the J gene lost 4 bases, with 9 bases spanning the gap.

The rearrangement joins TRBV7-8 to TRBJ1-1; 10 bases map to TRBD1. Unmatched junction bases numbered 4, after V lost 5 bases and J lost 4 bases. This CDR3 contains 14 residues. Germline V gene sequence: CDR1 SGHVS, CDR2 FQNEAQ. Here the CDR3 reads CASSQGQGFTEAFF. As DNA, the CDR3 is TGTGCCAGCAGCCAGGGACAGGGGTTCACTGAAGCTTTCTTT.

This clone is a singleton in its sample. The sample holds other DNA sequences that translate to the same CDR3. The CDR3 bases are TGTGCCAGCAGTGAAGGGGGCACCGGGGAGCTGTTTTTT. Amino acid sequence: CASSEGGTGELFF. The V and J genes are TRBV25-1 and TRBJ2-2, with D possibly being TRBD1 or TRBD2 (5 bases each). CDR3 length equals 13 residues. V was shortened by 2 bases and J by 4 bases, with 5 bases between the two germline ends. Germline CDR1 MGHDK, CDR2 SYGVNS.

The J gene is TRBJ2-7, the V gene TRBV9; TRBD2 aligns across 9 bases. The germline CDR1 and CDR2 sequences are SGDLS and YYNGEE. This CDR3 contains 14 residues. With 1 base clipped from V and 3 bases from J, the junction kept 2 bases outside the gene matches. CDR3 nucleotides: TGTGCCAGCAGCGTAACAGCGGGAGGCTACGAGCAGTACTTC. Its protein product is CASSVTAGGYEQYF.